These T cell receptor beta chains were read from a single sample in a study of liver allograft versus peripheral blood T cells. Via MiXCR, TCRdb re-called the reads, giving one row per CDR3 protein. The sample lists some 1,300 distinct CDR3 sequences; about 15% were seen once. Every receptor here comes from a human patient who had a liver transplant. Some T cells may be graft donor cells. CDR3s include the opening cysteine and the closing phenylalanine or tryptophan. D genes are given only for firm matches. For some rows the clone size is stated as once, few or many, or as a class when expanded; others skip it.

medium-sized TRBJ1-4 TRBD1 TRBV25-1 TGTGCCAGCAGTGGAGGATCGGGACAGAGAAATGAAAAACTGTTTTTT CASSGGSGQRNEKLFF
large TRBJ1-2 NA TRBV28 TGTGCCAGCAGTTTAAGGGGGGGCCCGTCCTATGGCTACACCTTC CASSLRGGPSYGYTF
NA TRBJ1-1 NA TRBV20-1 TGCAGTGCTTACAGGGAAAGTGAAGCTTTCTTT CSAYRESEAFF
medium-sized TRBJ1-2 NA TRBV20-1 TGCAGTGCGGACCTGAGGACAAGCTATGGCTACACCTTC CSADLRTSYGYTF
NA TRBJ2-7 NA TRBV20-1 TGCAATGCTAGAGCCCCCGGCCCGGGGAACGAGCAGTACTTC CNARAPGPGNEQYF
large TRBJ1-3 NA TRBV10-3 TGTGCCATCAGTGAGCGTCAGGGTCTTGTAAACACCATATATTTT CAISERQGLVNTIYF
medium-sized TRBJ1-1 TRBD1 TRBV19 TGTGCCAGTACCCGAACGGGGACAGGGGAGGGAGCTTTCTTT CASTRTGTGEGAFF
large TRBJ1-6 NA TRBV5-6 TGTGCCAGCAGCTTGTACGCGGCCGGAGAGTCTACACCCCTCCACTTT CASSLYAAGESTPLHF
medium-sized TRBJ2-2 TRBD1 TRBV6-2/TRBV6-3 TGTGCCAGCAGCCCCGGGACAGGGGGCACCGGGGAGCTGTTTTTT CASSPGTGGTGELFF
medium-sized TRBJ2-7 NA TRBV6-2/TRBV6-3 TGTGCCAGCAGCCCAATTTCAGGCCGGGAGCAGTACTTC CASSPISGREQYF
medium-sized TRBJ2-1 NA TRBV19 TGTGCCAGTAGTACCACTAGACCCGTCTCTCGCGAGCAGTTCTTC CASSTTRPVSREQFF
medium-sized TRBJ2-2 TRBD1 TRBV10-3 TGTGCCATCACCGGACAGGGAGGTGGAACCGGGGAGCTGTTTTTT CAITGQGGGTGELFF
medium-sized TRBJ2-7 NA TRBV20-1 TGCAGTGCTAGGTGGGGGGGCGGTACCTACGAGCAGTACTTC CSARWGGGTYEQYF
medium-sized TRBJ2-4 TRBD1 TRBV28 TGTGCCAGCAGTTTACCCCGGACAGGGGGGCTGCTATCCAAAAACATTCAGTACTTC CASSLPRTGGLLSKNIQYF
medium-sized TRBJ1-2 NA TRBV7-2 TGTGCCAGCAGCTTAGGTGCAGGGGCGAACTATGGCTACACCTTC CASSLGAGANYGYTF
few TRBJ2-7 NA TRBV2 TGTGCCAGCAGTGGGGGACTTTTCTACGAGCAGTACTTC CASSGGLFYEQYF
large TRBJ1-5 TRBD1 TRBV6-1 TGTGCCAGCAGCTCCCTAGACAGGGGTGGCAATCAGCCCCAGCATTTT CASSSLDRGGNQPQHF
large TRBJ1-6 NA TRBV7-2 TGTGCCAGCAGCTTAATCGTCTCTCTCTCACCCCTCCACTTT CASSLIVSLSPLHF
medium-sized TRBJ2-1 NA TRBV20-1 TGCAGTGCTAGATATACGTTCGGTGGCAATGAGCAGTTCTTC CSARYTFGGNEQFF
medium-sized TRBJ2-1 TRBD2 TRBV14 TGTGCCAGCAGCCGCCTTTCGGGAGGATCCTACAATGAGCAGTTCTTC CASSRLSGGSYNEQFF
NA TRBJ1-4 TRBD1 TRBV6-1 TGTGCCAGCAGAATGGGACAGGGGCGTGAAAAACTGTTTTTT CASRMGQGREKLFF
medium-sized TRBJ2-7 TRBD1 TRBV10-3 TGTGCCATCAGTGAAGACAGGGGCCTAGGCTACGAGCAGTACTTC CAISEDRGLGYEQYF
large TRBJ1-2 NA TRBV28 TGTGCCAGCAGTTCCGCGACGGAGGGAGACTATGGCTACACCTTC CASSSATEGDYGYTF
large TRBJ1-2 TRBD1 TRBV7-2 TGTGCCAGCAGCTCCAACAGACAGGGGTCAGGTGGCTACACCTTC CASSSNRQGSGGYTF
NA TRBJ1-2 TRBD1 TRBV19 TGTGCCAGTAGTAAGTCCGGGACAGGGGCATTTGGCTACACCTTC CASSKSGTGAFGYTF
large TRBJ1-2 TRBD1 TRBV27 TGTGCCAGCAGTTTCCGCACAGGGGGCGATGGCTACACCTTC CASSFRTGGDGYTF